This T cell receptor beta chain comes out of a study of blood T cells in healthy people across ages. This CDR3 has 14 residues. Germline loops: CDR1 DFQATT, CDR2 SNEGSKA (reference sequence). V shed 3 bases and J shed 2 bases, with 12 bases lying between them. Primers used in a second PCR of roughly 6 to 11 cycles were a sample-barcoded 5' primer and a J-beta primer mix. From the 5' RACE reads, TCRdb called clonotypes with MiXCR, one entry per CDR3 protein. Of about 1.1 million distinct CDR3 sequences in the sample, roughly two fifths were seen once. Of note for this clonotype: Its antigen is still unknown.

Study-wide points: Not knowing donor CMV status may have confounded expanded clonotype changes. As age increased, TCR beta diversity per million T cells fell in a roughly linear fashion.

The source material was blood. This chain uses TRBV20-1 with TRBJ2-3; the D is unclear. This TCR was sampled from a man aged 18 to 30 in good health. CDR3 DNA: TGCAGTGCTAGCCCTTTAAACCCCACAGATACGCAGTATTTT. Its protein is CSASPLNPTDTQYF.